This T cell receptor (beta chain) was captured by sequencing in a study of beta chain features in type 1 diabetes. Overall study: Regarding age, gender and cell yields, patients proved similar to healthy donors. Some 99 million sorted cells were examined across all samples.

This clone came up a few times. Its antigen is not identified. Blood was collected once per donor into heparin, averaging about 100 mL. Isolation of CD4+ naive, central memory, regulatory and stem cell-like memory cells was achieved by sorting via CD45RO/CCR7/CD25/CD127/CD95/CD27. Notes on the study in general: Shorter TCRB CDR3s, moderately but significantly so, marked every one of the four CD4+ subsets in Type 1 diabetes patients.

All of the isolated RNA was reverse transcribed, so expressed TCRB transcripts were sequenced. Here immunoSEQ multiplex PCR was the method, and the copy in TCRdb shows in-frame clones only, minus some. Seen here are roughly 150,000 clones, around 8.4% observed once, and the top ten hold about 0.5%. The sequence was collected from a woman younger than 30 with type 1 diabetes. The sequencing input was central memory CD4+ T cells from blood.

CDR3 bases: TGTGCCAGCAGAGGAGCAGGGGAGCCTCGTGGTTCACCCCTCCACTTT. It specifies CASRGAGEPRGSPLHF. The J gene is TRBJ1-6, the V gene TRBV9, with D tentatively TRBD1 (6 bases). The V gene lost 5 bases and the J gene lost 9 bases, with 21 bases spanning the gap. The CDR3 has 16 residues. Per the germline V gene, CDR1 is SGDLS and CDR2 is YYNGEE. The whole variable domain, filled in from reference TRBV9 and TRBJ1-6, reads DSGVTQTPKHLITATGQRVTLRCSPRSGDLSVYWYQQSLDQGLQFLIQYYNGEERAKGNILERFSAQQFPDLHSELNLSSLELGDSALYFCASRGAGEPRGSPLHFGNGTRLTVT.